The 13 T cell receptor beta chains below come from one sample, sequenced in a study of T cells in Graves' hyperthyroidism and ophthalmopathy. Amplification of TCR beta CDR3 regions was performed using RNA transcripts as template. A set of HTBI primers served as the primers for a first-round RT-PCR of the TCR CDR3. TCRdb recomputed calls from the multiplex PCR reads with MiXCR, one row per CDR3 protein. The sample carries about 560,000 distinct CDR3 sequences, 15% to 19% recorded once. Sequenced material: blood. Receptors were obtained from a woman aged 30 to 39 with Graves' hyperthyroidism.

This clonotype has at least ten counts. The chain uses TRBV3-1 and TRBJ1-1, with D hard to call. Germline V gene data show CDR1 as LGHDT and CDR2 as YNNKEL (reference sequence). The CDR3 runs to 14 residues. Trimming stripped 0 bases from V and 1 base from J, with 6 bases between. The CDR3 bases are TGTGCCAGCAGCCAAGAAAGTTGGAACACTGAAGCTTTCTTT. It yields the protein CASSQESWNTEAFF.

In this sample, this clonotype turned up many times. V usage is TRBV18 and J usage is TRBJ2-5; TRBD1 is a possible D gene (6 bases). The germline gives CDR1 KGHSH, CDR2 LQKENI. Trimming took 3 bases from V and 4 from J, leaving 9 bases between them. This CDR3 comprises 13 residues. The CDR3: CASSPTGRETQYF. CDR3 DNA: TGTGCCAGCTCACCGACAGGAAGAGAGACCCAGTACTTC.

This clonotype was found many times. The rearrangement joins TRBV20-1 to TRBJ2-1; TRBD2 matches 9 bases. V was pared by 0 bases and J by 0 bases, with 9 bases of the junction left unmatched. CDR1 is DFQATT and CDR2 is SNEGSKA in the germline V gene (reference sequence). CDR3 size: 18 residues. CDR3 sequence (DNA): TGCAGTGCTAGAGATAGCTTACTAGCGGGTCCCTCCTACAATGAGCAGTTCTTC. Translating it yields CSARDSLLAGPSYNEQFF.

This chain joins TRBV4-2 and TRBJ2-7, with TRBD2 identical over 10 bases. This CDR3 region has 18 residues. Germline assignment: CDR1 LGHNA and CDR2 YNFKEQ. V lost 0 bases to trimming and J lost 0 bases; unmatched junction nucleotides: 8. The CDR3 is CASSQDLLAGASSYEQYF. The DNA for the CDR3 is TGTGCCAGCAGCCAAGATCTCCTAGCGGGAGCTAGCTCCTACGAGCAGTACTTC.

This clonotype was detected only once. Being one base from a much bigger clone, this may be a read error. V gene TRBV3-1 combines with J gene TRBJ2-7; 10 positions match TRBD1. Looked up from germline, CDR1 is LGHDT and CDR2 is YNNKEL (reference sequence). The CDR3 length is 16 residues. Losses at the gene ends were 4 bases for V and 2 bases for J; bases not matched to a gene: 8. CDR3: CASSRTSGTGAYEQYF. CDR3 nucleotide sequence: TGTGCCAGCAGCCGAACCTCCGGGACAGGGGCCTACGAGCAGTACTTC.

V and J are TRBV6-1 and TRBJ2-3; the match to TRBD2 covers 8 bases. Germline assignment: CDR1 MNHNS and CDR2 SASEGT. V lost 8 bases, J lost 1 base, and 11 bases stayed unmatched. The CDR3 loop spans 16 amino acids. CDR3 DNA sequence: TGTGCCAGCTCACAGTGGGGGCGGGAGGGCACAGATACGCAGTATTTT. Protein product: CASSQWGREGTDTQYF.

The CDR3 DNA reads as TGTGCCAGCAGCGTACATCCACTAGCAGAGCAGTTCTTC. Amino acids: CASSVHPLAEQFF. The rearrangement joins TRBV9 to TRBJ2-1; tentatively, D is TRBD2 (6 bases). This CDR3 has 13 amino acids. The V gene's germline CDR1 is SGDLS and CDR2 YYNGEE. With 1 base removed from V and 10 bases from J, the gap between germline ends came to 12 bases. Together with reference TRBV9 and TRBJ2-1, the CDR3 gives the full variable domain: DSGVTQTPKHLITATGQRVTLRCSPRSGDLSVYWYQQSLDQGLQFLIQYYNGEERAKGNILERFSAQQFPDLHSELNLSSLELGDSALYFCASSVHPLAEQFFGPGTRLTVL.

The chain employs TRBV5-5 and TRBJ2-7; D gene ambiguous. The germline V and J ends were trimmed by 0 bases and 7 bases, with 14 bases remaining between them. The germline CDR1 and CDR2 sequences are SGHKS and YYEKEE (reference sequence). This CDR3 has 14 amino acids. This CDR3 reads CASSLDGLASEQYF. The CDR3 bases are TGTGCCAGCAGCTTGGACGGTTTGGCGAGTGAGCAGTACTTC.

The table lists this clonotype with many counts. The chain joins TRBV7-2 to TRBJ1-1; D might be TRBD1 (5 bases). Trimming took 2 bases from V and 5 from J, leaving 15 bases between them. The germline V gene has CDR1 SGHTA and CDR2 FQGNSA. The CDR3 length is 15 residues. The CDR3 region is CASSLFSGGLTEAFF. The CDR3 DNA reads TGTGCCAGCAGCTTATTCTCGGGGGGGTTGACTGAAGCTTTCTTT.

The CDR3 DNA reads as TGTGCCAGCAGGGGAAGCTCGTATGGCTACACCTTC. Encoded protein: CASRGSSYGYTF. The rearrangement uses TRBV27 and TRBJ1-2; D not certain. V lost 6 bases and J 5 bases, leaving 10 bases between the germline ends. The germline CDR1 and CDR2 sequences are MNHEY and SMNVEV (reference sequence). The CDR3 runs to 12 residues.

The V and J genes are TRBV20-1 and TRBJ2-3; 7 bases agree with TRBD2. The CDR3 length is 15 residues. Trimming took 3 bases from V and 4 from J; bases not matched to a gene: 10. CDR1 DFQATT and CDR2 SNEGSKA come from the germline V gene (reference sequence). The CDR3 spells CSARGLSGGPDTQYF. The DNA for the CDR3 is TGCAGTGCTAGGGGACTATCGGGAGGACCAGATACGCAGTATTTT.

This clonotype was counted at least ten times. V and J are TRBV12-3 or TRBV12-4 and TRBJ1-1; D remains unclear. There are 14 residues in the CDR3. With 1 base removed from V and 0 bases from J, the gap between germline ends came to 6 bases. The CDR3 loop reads CASSLVALNTEAFF. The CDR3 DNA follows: TGTGCCAGCAGTTTAGTGGCTCTGAACACTGAAGCTTTCTTT.

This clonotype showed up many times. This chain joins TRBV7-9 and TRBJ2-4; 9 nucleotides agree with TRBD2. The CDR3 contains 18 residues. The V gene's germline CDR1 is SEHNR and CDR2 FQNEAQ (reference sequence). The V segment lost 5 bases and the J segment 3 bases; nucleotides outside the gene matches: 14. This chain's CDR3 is CASSLRGLAGTLKNIQYF. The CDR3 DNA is TGTGCCAGCAGCCTACGGGGCCTAGCGGGGACCCTCAAAAACATTCAGTACTTC. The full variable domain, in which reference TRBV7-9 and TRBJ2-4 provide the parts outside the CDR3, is DTGVSQNPRHKITKRGQNVTFRCDPISEHNRLYWYRQTLGQGPEFLTYFQNEAQLEKSRLLSDRFSAERPKGSFSTLEIQRTEQGDSAMYLCASSLRGLAGTLKNIQYFGAGTRLSVL.